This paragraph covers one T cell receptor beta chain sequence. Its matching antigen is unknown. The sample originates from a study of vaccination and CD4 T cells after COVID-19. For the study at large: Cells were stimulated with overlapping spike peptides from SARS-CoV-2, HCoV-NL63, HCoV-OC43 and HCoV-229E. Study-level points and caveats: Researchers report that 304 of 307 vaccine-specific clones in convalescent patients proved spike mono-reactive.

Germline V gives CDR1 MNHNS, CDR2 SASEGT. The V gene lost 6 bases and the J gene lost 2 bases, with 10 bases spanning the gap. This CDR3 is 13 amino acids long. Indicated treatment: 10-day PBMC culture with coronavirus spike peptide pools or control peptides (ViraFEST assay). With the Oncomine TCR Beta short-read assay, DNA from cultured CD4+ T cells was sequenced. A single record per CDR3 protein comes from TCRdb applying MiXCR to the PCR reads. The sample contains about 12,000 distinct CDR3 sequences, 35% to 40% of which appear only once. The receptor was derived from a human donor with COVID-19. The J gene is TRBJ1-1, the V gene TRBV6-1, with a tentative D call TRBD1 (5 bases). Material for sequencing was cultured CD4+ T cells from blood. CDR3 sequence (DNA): TGTGCCAGCAGCTTACAGGTTAACACTGAAGCTTTCTTT. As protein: CASSLQVNTEAFF.